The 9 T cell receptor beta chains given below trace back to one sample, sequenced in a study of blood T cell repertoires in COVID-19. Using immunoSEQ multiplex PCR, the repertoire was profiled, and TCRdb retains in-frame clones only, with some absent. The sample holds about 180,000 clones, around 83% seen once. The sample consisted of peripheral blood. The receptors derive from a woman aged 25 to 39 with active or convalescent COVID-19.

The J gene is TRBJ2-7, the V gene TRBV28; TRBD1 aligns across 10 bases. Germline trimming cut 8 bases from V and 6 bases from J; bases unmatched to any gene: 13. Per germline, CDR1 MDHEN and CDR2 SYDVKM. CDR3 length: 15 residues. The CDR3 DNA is TGTGCCAGCGGAAGCGGGACAGGGGCATTATCCGAGCAGTACTTC. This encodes CASGSGTGALSEQYF.

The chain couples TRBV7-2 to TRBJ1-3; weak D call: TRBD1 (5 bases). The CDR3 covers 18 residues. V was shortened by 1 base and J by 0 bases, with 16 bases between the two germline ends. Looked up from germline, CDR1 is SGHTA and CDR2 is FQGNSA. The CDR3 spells CASSLEITGPISGNTIYF. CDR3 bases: TGTGCCAGCAGCTTAGAAATCACAGGCCCGATCTCTGGAAACACCATATATTTT.

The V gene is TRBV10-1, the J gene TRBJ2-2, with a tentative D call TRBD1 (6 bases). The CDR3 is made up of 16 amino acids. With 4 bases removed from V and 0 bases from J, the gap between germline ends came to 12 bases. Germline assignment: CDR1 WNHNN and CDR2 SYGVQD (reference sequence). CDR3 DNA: TGCGCCAGCAGTGCGCGTCCAGGGGCGAACACCGGGGAGCTGTTTTTT. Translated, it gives CASSARPGANTGELFF.

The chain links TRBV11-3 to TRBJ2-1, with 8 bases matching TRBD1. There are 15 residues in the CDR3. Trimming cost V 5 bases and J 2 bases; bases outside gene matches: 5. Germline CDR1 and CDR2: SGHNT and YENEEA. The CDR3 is CASSPPGQAYNEQFF. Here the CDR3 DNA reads TGTGCCAGCAGCCCTCCGGGACAGGCCTACAATGAGCAGTTCTTC.

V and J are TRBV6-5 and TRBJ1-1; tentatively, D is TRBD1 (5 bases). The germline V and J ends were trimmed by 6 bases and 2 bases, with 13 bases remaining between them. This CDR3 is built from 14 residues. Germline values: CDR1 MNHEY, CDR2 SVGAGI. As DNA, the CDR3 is TGTGCCAGCAGCTGGAGCGGGGGAAACACTGAAGCTTTCTTT. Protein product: CASSWSGGNTEAFF.

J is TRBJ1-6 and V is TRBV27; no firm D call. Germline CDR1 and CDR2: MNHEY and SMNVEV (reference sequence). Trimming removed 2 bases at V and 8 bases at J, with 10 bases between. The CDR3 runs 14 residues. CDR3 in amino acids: CASSLRGFDSPLHF. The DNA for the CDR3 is TGTGCCAGCAGTTTAAGAGGGTTCGATTCACCCCTCCACTTT.

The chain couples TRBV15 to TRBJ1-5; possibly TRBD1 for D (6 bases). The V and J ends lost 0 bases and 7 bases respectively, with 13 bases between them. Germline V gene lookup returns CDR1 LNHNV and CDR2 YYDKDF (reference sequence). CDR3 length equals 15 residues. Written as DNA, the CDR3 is TGTGCCACCAGCAGAGAGCAGGGGCTTGGACAGCCCCAGCATTTT. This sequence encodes CATSREQGLGQPQHF.

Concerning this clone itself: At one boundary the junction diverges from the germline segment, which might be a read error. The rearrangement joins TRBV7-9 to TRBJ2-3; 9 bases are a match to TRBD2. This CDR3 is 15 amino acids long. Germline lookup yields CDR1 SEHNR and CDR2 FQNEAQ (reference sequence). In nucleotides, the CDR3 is TGTGCCAGCAGCTCAACCGGGACTAGCAGAGATACGCAGTATTTT. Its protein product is CASSSTGTSRDTQYF.

Written as DNA, the CDR3 is TGCGCCAGCCGCAAAGAGGTCCCAGGGGAAGAAGGCTACACCTTC. The encoded protein is CASRKEVPGEEGYTF. V and J are TRBV5-1 and TRBJ1-2; perhaps TRBD1 as D (6 bases). Germline V gene data show CDR1 as SGHRS and CDR2 as YFSETQ. V gave up 7 bases and J gave up 8 bases, with 24 bases separating them. The CDR3 runs to 15 residues.